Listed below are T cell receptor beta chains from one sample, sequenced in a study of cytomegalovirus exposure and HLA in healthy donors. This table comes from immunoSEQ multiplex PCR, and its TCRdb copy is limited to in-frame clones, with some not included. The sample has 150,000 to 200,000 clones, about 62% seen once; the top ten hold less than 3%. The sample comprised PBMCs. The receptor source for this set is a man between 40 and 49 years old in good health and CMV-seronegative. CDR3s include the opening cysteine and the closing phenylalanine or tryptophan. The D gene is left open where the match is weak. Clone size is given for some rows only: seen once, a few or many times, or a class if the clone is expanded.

cdr3_nt: TGTGCCAGCAGCTCCGTCTCAGGGGTCGAGCAGTACTTC; cdr3_aa: CASSSVSGVEQYF; d_call: NA; v_call: TRBV11-3; clone_size: NA; j_call: TRBJ2-7
cdr3_nt: TGTGCCAGCAGCCCTGCCGGTAACTATGGCTACACCTTC; cdr3_aa: CASSPAGNYGYTF; d_call: NA; v_call: TRBV5-6; clone_size: NA; j_call: TRBJ1-2
cdr3_nt: TGTGCCAGCAGTGCTGGACAGGGGGCCTACGAGCAGTACTTC; cdr3_aa: CASSAGQGAYEQYF; d_call: TRBD1; v_call: TRBV2; clone_size: few; j_call: TRBJ2-7
cdr3_nt: TGCAGCGTTTTGTGGGCAACCGGCAATCAGCCCCAGCATTTT; cdr3_aa: CSVLWATGNQPQHF; d_call: NA; v_call: TRBV29-1; clone_size: once; j_call: TRBJ1-5
cdr3_nt: TGTGCCAGCCAGGGACTCCTGGGCTACGAGCAGTACTTC; cdr3_aa: CASQGLLGYEQYF; d_call: NA; v_call: TRBV6-1; clone_size: NA; j_call: TRBJ2-7
cdr3_nt: TGTGCCAGTAGTCCGACCGGGACAGGCGTATCCTACGAGCAGTACTTC; cdr3_aa: CASSPTGTGVSYEQYF; d_call: TRBD1; v_call: TRBV19; clone_size: NA; j_call: TRBJ2-7
cdr3_nt: TGTGCCAGCCTAGAGGGGCCAGGGGGCTACTATGGCTACACCTTC; cdr3_aa: CASLEGPGGYYGYTF; d_call: TRBD1; v_call: TRBV2; clone_size: NA; j_call: TRBJ1-2
cdr3_nt: TGTGCCAGCAGCCGAGGACTAGAAAACACAGATACGCAGTATTTT; cdr3_aa: CASSRGLENTDTQYF; d_call: TRBD2; v_call: TRBV7-8; clone_size: few; j_call: TRBJ2-3
cdr3_nt: TGTGCCTGGGGGTCGGGAGGTTTGGAGACCCAGTACTTC; cdr3_aa: CAWGSGGLETQYF; d_call: TRBD2; v_call: TRBV30; clone_size: NA; j_call: TRBJ2-5
cdr3_nt: TGTGCCAGCAGCCTAGACAGGGATCAAGAGACCCAGTACTTC; cdr3_aa: CASSLDRDQETQYF; d_call: TRBD1; v_call: TRBV6-1; clone_size: NA; j_call: TRBJ2-5
cdr3_nt: TGCAGTGCTAGCCACAATCAGCCCCAGCATTTT; cdr3_aa: CSASHNQPQHF; d_call: NA; v_call: TRBV20-1; clone_size: NA; j_call: TRBJ1-5
cdr3_nt: TGCGCCAGCAGCCAACCCGACAGGGACGGCGAGACCCAGTACTTC; cdr3_aa: CASSQPDRDGETQYF; d_call: TRBD1; v_call: TRBV4-1; clone_size: NA; j_call: TRBJ2-5
cdr3_nt: TGTGCCATCAGTCCGGACAGGGATTTAAATGAGCAGTTCTTC; cdr3_aa: CAISPDRDLNEQFF; d_call: TRBD1; v_call: TRBV10-3; clone_size: NA; j_call: TRBJ2-1
cdr3_nt: TGTGCCAGCAGCCAATACGGTAGCACAGATACGCAGTATTTT; cdr3_aa: CASSQYGSTDTQYF; d_call: NA; v_call: TRBV16; clone_size: NA; j_call: TRBJ2-3
cdr3_nt: TGTGCCAGCAGCTCAGCTGGGACAGGGCCAACTTTCTTT; cdr3_aa: CASSSAGTGPTFF; d_call: TRBD1; v_call: TRBV13; clone_size: NA; j_call: TRBJ1-1
cdr3_nt: TGTGCCAGCTCACCCCGGGACAGGGGATATAATGAAAAACTGTTTTTT; cdr3_aa: CASSPRDRGYNEKLFF; d_call: TRBD1; v_call: TRBV18; clone_size: NA; j_call: TRBJ1-4
cdr3_nt: TGCGCCAGCAGCGACCGGGACAGGGGTGGAGATACGCAGTATTTT; cdr3_aa: CASSDRDRGGDTQYF; d_call: TRBD1; v_call: TRBV5-1; clone_size: few; j_call: TRBJ2-3
cdr3_nt: TGTGCCAGCAGCTTACAACTAGCGGGACCCTTTTCCTACGAGCAGTACTTC; cdr3_aa: CASSLQLAGPFSYEQYF; d_call: TRBD2; v_call: TRBV7-2; clone_size: NA; j_call: TRBJ2-7
cdr3_nt: TGTGCCAGTAGCATAGGCGAGGGTAGCAATCAGCCCCAGCATTTT; cdr3_aa: CASSIGEGSNQPQHF; d_call: NA; v_call: TRBV19; clone_size: NA; j_call: TRBJ1-5
cdr3_nt: TGTGCCAGCAGTTACCGGACTAGCGGCTCCTACGAGCAGTACTTC; cdr3_aa: CASSYRTSGSYEQYF; d_call: TRBD2; v_call: TRBV6-5; clone_size: once; j_call: TRBJ2-7
cdr3_nt: TGTGCCAGCAGTACGGGACAGCGGAACACTGAAGCTTTCTTT; cdr3_aa: CASSTGQRNTEAFF; d_call: TRBD1; v_call: TRBV6-6; clone_size: NA; j_call: TRBJ1-1
cdr3_nt: TGTGCCACCCGGGGCACAGGGGGCGTCTACGAGCAGTACTTC; cdr3_aa: CATRGTGGVYEQYF; d_call: TRBD1; v_call: TRBV28; clone_size: NA; j_call: TRBJ2-7
cdr3_nt: TGTGCCTGGATCCCGGGGGGGGTTCGCTACGAGCAGTACTTC; cdr3_aa: CAWIPGGVRYEQYF; d_call: TRBD2; v_call: TRBV30; clone_size: NA; j_call: TRBJ2-7
cdr3_nt: TGTGCCAGCAGCCCACGACAGGAACTCTCCTACGAGCAGTACTTC; cdr3_aa: CASSPRQELSYEQYF; d_call: NA; v_call: TRBV7-2; clone_size: NA; j_call: TRBJ2-7
cdr3_nt: TGTGCCAGCAGCTTACGACTAGCGGGAGAACAAGGGAGAAACATTCAGTACTTC; cdr3_aa: CASSLRLAGEQGRNIQYF; d_call: TRBD2; v_call: TRBV7-2; clone_size: few; j_call: TRBJ2-4
cdr3_nt: TGTGCCATCAGTATACTAGCGGATACTAGCACAGATACGCAGTATTTT; cdr3_aa: CAISILADTSTDTQYF; d_call: TRBD2; v_call: TRBV10-3; clone_size: NA; j_call: TRBJ2-3
cdr3_nt: TGTGCCAGCAGCTTTAGCGGGGGGGGTCTCACAGATACGCAGTATTTT; cdr3_aa: CASSFSGGGLTDTQYF; d_call: TRBD2; v_call: TRBV7-9; clone_size: NA; j_call: TRBJ2-3